This T cell receptor beta chain was documented in a study of blood T cell repertoires in COVID-19. About the research overall: The United States, Italy and Spain supplied acute and convalescent COVID-19 samples. From T cells, B-cell-depleted T cells, or PBMCs came the material, which was cDNA or gDNA.

V dropped 4 bases and J dropped 1 base, with 14 bases sitting between them. The CDR3 is 15 residues long. Germline V gene sequence: CDR1 SGHRS, CDR2 YFSETQ. Original handling: Estimation of nucleated cell counts was performed using reference gene primer amplification. Assay: immunoSEQ multiplex PCR; the TCRdb copy retains only in-frame clones and omits some. That table furnishes V, J and clone size, whereas the DNA furnished D and trimming. The data contain fewer than 300,000 clones, around 87% of them seen just once; the ten biggest clones take up around 2.5%. This rearrangement joins TRBV5-1 to TRBJ1-1; no clear D. The receptor was isolated from a woman aged 50 to 65 with acute or convalescent COVID-19. Sequenced input: peripheral blood. The CDR3 loop reads CASSRSGATNTEAFF. Here the CDR3 DNA reads TGCGCCAGCAGCCGGAGTGGTGCAACGAACACTGAAGCTTTCTTT. The whole variable domain, filled in from reference TRBV5-1 and TRBJ1-1, reads KAGVTQTPRYLIKTRGQQVTLSCSPISGHRSVSWYQQTPGQGLQFLFEYFSETQRNKGNFPGRFSGRQFSNSRSEMNVSTLELGDSALYLCASSRSGATNTEAFFGQGTRLTVV.